One T cell receptor beta chain is described in this entry. TCR beta sequencing was performed on blood CD8+ and CD4+ T cells. The healthy controls were matched to patients by age and sex. It was negative isolation that provided the CD8+ and CD4+ T cells, whereas TEMRA cells were enriched by FACS. The data belong to a study of CD8 T cells in Susac syndrome. RNA was extracted with the RNeasy kit, and a quantity of roughly 0.5 to 1 ug was reverse transcribed using random hexamers. Amplification of TCR beta CDR3 was carried out by immunoSEQ multiplex PCR, which covered 54 Vbeta and 13 Jbeta segments. TCRdb reprocessed the immunoSEQ multiplex PCR reads via MiXCR and lists one record per CDR3 protein. The table lists 180,000 or so distinct CDR3 sequences, around 94% of them singletons, with about 0.13% in the top ten. CDR1 and CDR2 from the germline V gene are DFQATT and SNEGSKA (reference sequence). The CDR3 runs 13 residues. Trimming cost V 1 base and J 0 bases; bases outside gene matches: 0.

Specimen: CD4+ T cells from PBMCs. The J gene is TRBJ2-7, the V gene TRBV20-1; 7 bases align to TRBD2. This receptor was identified in a human donor in good health. CDR3 sequence: CSARGGSSYEQYF. CDR3 sequence (DNA): TGCAGTGCTAGAGGCGGGAGCTCCTACGAGCAGTACTTC.